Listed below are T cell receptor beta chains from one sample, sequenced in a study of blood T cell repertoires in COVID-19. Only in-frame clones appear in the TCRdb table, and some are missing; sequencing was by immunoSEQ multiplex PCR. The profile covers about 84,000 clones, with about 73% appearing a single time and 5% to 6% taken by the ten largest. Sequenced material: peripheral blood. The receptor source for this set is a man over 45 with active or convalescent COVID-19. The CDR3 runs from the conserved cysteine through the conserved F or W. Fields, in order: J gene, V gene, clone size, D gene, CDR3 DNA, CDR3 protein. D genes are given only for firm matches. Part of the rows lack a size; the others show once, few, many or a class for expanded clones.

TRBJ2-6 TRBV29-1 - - TGCAGCGCGATACCGGAGGGGGGGCCCGGGGCCAACGTCCTGACTTTC CSAIPEGGPGANVLTF
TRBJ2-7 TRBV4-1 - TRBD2 TGCGCCAGCAGCCAAGTCCCGGGGGGCGAGCAGTACTTC CASSQVPGGEQYF
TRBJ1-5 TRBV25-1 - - TGTGCCAGCAGTGAGGGACAAAGCAATCAGCCCCAGCATTTT CASSEGQSNQPQHF
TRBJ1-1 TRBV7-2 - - TGTGCCAGCAGCTCCACGCGGAGTACTGAAGCTTTCTTT CASSSTRSTEAFF
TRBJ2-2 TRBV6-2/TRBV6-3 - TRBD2 TGTGCCAGCAGCCTTACTAGCGGGGGCACCGGGGAGCTGTTTTTT CASSLTSGGTGELFF
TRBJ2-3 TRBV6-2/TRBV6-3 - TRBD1 TGTGCCAGCAGTTACCTCGGGACAGGGAGCACAGATACGCAGTATTTT CASSYLGTGSTDTQYF
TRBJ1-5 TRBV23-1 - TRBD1 TGCGCCAGCAGCCCCAAGACAGGGTCCAATCAGCCCCAGCATTTT CASSPKTGSNQPQHF
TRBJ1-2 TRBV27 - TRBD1 TGTGCCAGCAGTTCCAGGACAGGGATAGGTGGCTACACCTTC CASSSRTGIGGYTF
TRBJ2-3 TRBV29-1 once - TGCAGCGTGCAGGGGTCGACCTTCACAGATACGCAGTATTTT CSVQGSTFTDTQYF
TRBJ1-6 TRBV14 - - TGTGCCAGCAGCCAAGATCAGGAGGCATTGTATAATTCACCCCTCCACTTT CASSQDQEALYNSPLHF
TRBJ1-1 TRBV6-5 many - TGTGCCAGCAGTTACGGGCCGGAAACTGAAGCTTTCTTT CASSYGPETEAFF
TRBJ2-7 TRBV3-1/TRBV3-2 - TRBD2 TGTGCCAGCAGCCAAGATATCGCTAGCGGCGCGAGAGAGCAGTACTTC CASSQDIASGAREQYF
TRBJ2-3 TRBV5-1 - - TGCGCCAGCAGCCCCCCGGGCACAGATACGCAGTATTTT CASSPPGTDTQYF